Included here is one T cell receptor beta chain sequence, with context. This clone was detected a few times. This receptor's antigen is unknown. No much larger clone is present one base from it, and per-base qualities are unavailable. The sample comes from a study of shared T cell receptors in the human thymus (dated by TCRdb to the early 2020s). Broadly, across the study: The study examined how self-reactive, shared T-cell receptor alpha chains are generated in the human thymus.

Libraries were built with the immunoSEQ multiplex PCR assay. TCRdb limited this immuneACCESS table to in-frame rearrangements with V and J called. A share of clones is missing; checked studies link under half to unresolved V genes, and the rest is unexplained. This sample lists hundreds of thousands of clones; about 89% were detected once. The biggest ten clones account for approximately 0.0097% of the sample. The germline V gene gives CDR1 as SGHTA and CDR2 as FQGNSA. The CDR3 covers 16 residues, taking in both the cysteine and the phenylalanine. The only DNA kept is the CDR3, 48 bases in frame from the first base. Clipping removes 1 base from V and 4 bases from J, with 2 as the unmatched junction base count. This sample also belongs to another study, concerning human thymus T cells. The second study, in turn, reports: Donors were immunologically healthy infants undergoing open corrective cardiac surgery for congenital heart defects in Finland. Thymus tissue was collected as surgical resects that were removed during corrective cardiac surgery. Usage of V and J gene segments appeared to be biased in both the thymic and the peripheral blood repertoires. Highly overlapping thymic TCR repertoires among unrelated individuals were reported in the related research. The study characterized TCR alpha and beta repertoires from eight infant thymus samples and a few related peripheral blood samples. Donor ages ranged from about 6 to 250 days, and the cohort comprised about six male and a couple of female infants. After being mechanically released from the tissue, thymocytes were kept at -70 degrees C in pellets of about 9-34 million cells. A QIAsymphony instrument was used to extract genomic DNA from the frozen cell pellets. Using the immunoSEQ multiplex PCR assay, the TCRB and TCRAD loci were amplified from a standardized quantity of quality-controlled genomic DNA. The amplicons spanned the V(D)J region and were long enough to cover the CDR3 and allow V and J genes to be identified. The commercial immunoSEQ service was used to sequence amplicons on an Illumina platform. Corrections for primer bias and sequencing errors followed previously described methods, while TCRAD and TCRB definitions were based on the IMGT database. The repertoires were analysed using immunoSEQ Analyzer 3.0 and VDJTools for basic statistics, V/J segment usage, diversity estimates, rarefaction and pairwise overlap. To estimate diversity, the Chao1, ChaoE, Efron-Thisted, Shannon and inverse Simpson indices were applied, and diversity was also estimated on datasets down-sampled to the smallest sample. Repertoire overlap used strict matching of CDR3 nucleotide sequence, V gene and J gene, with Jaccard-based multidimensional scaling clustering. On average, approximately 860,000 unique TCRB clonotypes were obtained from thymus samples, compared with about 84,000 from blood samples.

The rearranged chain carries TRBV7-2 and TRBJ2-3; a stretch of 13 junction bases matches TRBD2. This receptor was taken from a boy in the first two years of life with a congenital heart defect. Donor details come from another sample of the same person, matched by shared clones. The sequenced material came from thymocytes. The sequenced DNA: TGTGCCAGCAGCTTAGGGACTAGCGGGAGCTCAGATACGCAGTATTTT. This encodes CASSLGTSGSSDTQYF.